These T cell receptor beta chains were read from a single sample in a study of PD-L1 blockade in urothelial cancer. Assay: immunoSEQ multiplex PCR; the TCRdb copy retains only in-frame clones and omits some. Among around 82,000 clones listed, roughly 84% were seen once. Specimen: PBMCs, collected around atezolizumab (anti-PD-L1) treatment. The receptors were gathered from a man in his 60s with urothelial cancer. Each CDR3 is given with its conserved first and last residue. A D gene is named only where the DNA matches it firmly. The size of a clone is reported for some rows only, either as once, few or many, or as a class for expanded clones.

D gene: TRBD1
J gene: TRBJ2-7
clone size: -
V gene: TRBV6-6
CDR3 DNA: TGTGCCAGCAGACCTAACAGGGACAGCTCCTACGAGCAGTACTTC
CDR3 protein: CASRPNRDSSYEQYF

D gene: TRBD2
J gene: TRBJ2-7
clone size: once
V gene: TRBV30
CDR3 DNA: TGTGCCTGGACCCGACTAGCGAACTCCTACGAGCAGTACTTC
CDR3 protein: CAWTRLANSYEQYF

D gene: -
J gene: TRBJ1-1
clone size: -
V gene: TRBV5-8
CDR3 DNA: TGTGCCAGCAGCTTCCAGGATATCAACACTGAAGCTTTCTTT
CDR3 protein: CASSFQDINTEAFF

D gene: TRBD1
J gene: TRBJ2-6
clone size: -
V gene: TRBV5-4
CDR3 DNA: TGTGCCAGCAGCTTGGCCTGGGACAGGGGAGGCAGGTCTGGGGCCAACGTCCTGACTTTC
CDR3 protein: CASSLAWDRGGRSGANVLTF

D gene: -
J gene: TRBJ1-4
clone size: -
V gene: TRBV4-1
CDR3 DNA: TGCGCCAGCAGCCAACAGACAGGTGTACGTACTAATGAAAAACTGTTTTTT
CDR3 protein: CASSQQTGVRTNEKLFF

D gene: -
J gene: TRBJ2-1
clone size: -
V gene: TRBV5-6
CDR3 DNA: TGTGCCAGCAGCACCACCCCACTAGCGACAGGCCCAAATGAGCAGTTCTTC
CDR3 protein: CASSTTPLATGPNEQFF

D gene: -
J gene: TRBJ1-1
clone size: -
V gene: TRBV7-9
CDR3 DNA: TGTGCCAGCAGTTTGATGGGGGCTGCTGAAGCTTTCTTT
CDR3 protein: CASSLMGAAEAFF

D gene: -
J gene: TRBJ1-2
clone size: -
V gene: TRBV5-8
CDR3 DNA: TGTGCCAGCAGCTCGAACTTCCGGGACATAAATGGCTACACCTTC
CDR3 protein: CASSSNFRDINGYTF

D gene: -
J gene: TRBJ1-6
clone size: once
V gene: TRBV6-1
CDR3 DNA: TGTGCCAGCAGTGGTATCCTAAGCTCCTATAATTCACCCCTCCACTTT
CDR3 protein: CASSGILSSYNSPLHF

D gene: TRBD1
J gene: TRBJ1-3
clone size: few
V gene: TRBV19
CDR3 DNA: TGTGCCAGTAGTACAGACAGGGTTGGAAACACCATATATTTT
CDR3 protein: CASSTDRVGNTIYF

D gene: -
J gene: TRBJ1-2
clone size: few
V gene: TRBV6-5
CDR3 DNA: TGTGCCAGCAGTGGCGGACTGGAGAGCAATGGCTACACCTTC
CDR3 protein: CASSGGLESNGYTF

D gene: -
J gene: TRBJ1-3
clone size: few
V gene: TRBV10-3
CDR3 DNA: TGTGCCATCAGTGCCGAGAGCTCTGGAAACACCATATATTTT
CDR3 protein: CAISAESSGNTIYF

D gene: -
J gene: TRBJ2-1
clone size: -
V gene: TRBV7-6
CDR3 DNA: TGTGCCAGCAGCCAGAGACTACTCAGCAATGAGCAGTTCTTC
CDR3 protein: CASSQRLLSNEQFF

D gene: -
J gene: TRBJ2-2
clone size: -
V gene: TRBV18
CDR3 DNA: TGTGCCAGCTCACCACGTCTAGCGATTTCCACCGGGGAGCTGTTTTTT
CDR3 protein: CASSPRLAISTGELFF

D gene: -
J gene: TRBJ1-5
clone size: once
V gene: TRBV28
CDR3 DNA: TGTGCCAGCAGCCCCCCAGGGATGAGCAATCAGCCCCAGCATTTT
CDR3 protein: CASSPPGMSNQPQHF

D gene: -
J gene: TRBJ1-5
clone size: once
V gene: TRBV6-5
CDR3 DNA: TGTGCCAGCACCGGACAGACTTTCAATCAGCCCCAGCATTTT
CDR3 protein: CASTGQTFNQPQHF

D gene: TRBD1
J gene: TRBJ2-5
clone size: -
V gene: TRBV5-6
CDR3 DNA: TGTGCCAGCAGACGGGACAGCGCGTCGGAGACCCAGTACTTC
CDR3 protein: CASRRDSASETQYF

D gene: TRBD2
J gene: TRBJ2-5
clone size: -
V gene: TRBV5-1
CDR3 DNA: TGCGCCAGCACCCCGGGGGGAGAGAGCCAAGAGACCCAGTACTTC
CDR3 protein: CASTPGGESQETQYF

D gene: -
J gene: TRBJ1-2
clone size: -
V gene: TRBV18
CDR3 DNA: TGTGCCAGCTCACCACCAGTAGAACTCAATGGCTACACCTTC
CDR3 protein: CASSPPVELNGYTF

D gene: TRBD1
J gene: TRBJ2-1
clone size: -
V gene: TRBV11-2
CDR3 DNA: TGTGCCAGCGCATTCGACAGGGACAATGAGCAGTTCTTC
CDR3 protein: CASAFDRDNEQFF

D gene: -
J gene: TRBJ1-1
clone size: -
V gene: TRBV5-5
CDR3 DNA: TGTGCCAGCAGCCCACTGGGGAGGGGCATAGGCGGTGAAGCTTTCTTT
CDR3 protein: CASSPLGRGIGGEAFF

D gene: TRBD2
J gene: TRBJ2-7
clone size: once
V gene: TRBV19
CDR3 DNA: TGTGCCAGTAGTGGAAGTAGCGGGGGGGCGGTCGAGCAGTACTTC
CDR3 protein: CASSGSSGGAVEQYF

D gene: TRBD2
J gene: TRBJ2-1
clone size: -
V gene: TRBV4-3
CDR3 DNA: TGCGCCAGCAGCCAAGATCGAGCGGGAGGGCCAAATGAGCAGTTCTTC
CDR3 protein: CASSQDRAGGPNEQFF

D gene: TRBD1
J gene: TRBJ2-7
clone size: -
V gene: TRBV6-6
CDR3 DNA: TGTGCCAGCAGTCCTTTGGGACAGGGGGGGTACGAGCAGTACTTC
CDR3 protein: CASSPLGQGGYEQYF

D gene: TRBD2
J gene: TRBJ2-7
clone size: -
V gene: TRBV10-3
CDR3 DNA: TGTGCCATCAGTGAGTGGTCGGCTAGCGGGACTTTATCCCACGAGCAGTACTTC
CDR3 protein: CAISEWSASGTLSHEQYF

D gene: TRBD2
J gene: TRBJ2-7
clone size: once
V gene: TRBV9
CDR3 DNA: TGTGCCAGCAGCGCCCGGGGGGGGAGCTCCTACGAGCAGTACTTC
CDR3 protein: CASSARGGSSYEQYF

D gene: TRBD1
J gene: TRBJ1-5
clone size: -
V gene: TRBV4-1
CDR3 DNA: TGCGCCAGCAGCACCCATTGGACAGGGACGTATAGCAATCAGCCCCAGCATTTT
CDR3 protein: CASSTHWTGTYSNQPQHF

D gene: -
J gene: TRBJ2-2
clone size: -
V gene: TRBV6-1
CDR3 DNA: TGTGCCAGCAGTGAAGACTATGAAGCCGGGGAGCTGTTTTTT
CDR3 protein: CASSEDYEAGELFF

D gene: TRBD2
J gene: TRBJ2-7
clone size: -
V gene: TRBV6-4
CDR3 DNA: TGTGCCAGCAGTGACGGCGGGACTATACCCTACGAGCAGTACTTC
CDR3 protein: CASSDGGTIPYEQYF